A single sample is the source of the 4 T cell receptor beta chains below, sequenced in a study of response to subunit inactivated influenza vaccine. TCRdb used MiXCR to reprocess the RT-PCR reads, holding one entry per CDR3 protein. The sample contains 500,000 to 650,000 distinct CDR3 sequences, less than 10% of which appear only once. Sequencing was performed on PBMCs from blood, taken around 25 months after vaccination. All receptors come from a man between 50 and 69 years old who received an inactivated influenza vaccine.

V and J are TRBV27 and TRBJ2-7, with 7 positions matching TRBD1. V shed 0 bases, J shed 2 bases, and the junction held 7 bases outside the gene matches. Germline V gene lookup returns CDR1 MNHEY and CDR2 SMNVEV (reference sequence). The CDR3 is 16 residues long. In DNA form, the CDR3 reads TGTGCCAGCAGTTTATCGACAGGGACCTACGCCTACGAGCAGTACTTC. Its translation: CASSLSTGTYAYEQYF.

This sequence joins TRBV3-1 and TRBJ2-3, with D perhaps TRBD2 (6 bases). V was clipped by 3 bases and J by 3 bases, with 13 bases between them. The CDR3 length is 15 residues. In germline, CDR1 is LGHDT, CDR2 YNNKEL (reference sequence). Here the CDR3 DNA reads TGTGCCAGCAGCCAGCGCGGGGTTCGGACAGATACGCAGTATTTT. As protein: CASSQRGVRTDTQYF.

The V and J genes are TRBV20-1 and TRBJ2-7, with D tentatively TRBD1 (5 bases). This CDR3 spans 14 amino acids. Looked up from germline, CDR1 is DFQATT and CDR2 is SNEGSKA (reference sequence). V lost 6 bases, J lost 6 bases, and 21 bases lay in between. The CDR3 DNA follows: TGCAGTGCCGCAGGGCTTTACTTATCCGCCGAGCAGTACTTC. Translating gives CSAAGLYLSAEQYF.

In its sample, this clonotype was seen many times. This CDR3 is CASSVSGPRQPQHF. CDR3 coding DNA: TGTGCCAGTAGTGTCTCAGGGCCCCGGCAGCCCCAGCATTTT. The chain uses TRBV19 and TRBJ1-5; perhaps TRBD1 as D (5 bases). Germline lookup yields CDR1 LNHDA and CDR2 SQIVND (reference sequence). The ends were cut back, 5 bases at V and 7 bases at J, with 15 bases in the middle. The CDR3 is 14 amino acids.